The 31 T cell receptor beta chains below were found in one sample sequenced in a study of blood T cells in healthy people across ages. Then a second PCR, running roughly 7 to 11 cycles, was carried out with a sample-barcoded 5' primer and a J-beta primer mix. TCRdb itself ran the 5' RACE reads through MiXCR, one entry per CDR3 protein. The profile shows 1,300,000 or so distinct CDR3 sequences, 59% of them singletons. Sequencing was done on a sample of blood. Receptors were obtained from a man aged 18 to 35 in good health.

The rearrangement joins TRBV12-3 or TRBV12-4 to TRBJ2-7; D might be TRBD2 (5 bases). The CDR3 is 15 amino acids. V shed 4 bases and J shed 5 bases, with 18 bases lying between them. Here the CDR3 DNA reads TGTGCCAGCAGTTCCCCCCTACTAGGACTCCACGAGCAGTACTTC. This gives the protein CASSSPLLGLHEQYF.

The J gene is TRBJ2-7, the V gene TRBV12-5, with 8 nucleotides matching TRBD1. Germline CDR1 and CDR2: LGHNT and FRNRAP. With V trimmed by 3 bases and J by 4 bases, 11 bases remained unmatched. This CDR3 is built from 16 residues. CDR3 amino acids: CASGLLPGQDFYEQYF. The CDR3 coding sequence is TGTGCTAGTGGTTTACTCCCGGGACAGGACTTTTACGAGCAGTACTTC.

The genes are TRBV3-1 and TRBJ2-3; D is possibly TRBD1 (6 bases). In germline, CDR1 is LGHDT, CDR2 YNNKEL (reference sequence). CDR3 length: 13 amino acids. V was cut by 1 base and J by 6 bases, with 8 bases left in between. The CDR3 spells CASSQGQADTQYF. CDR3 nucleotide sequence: TGTGCCAGCAGCCAAGGACAGGCCGATACGCAGTATTTT.

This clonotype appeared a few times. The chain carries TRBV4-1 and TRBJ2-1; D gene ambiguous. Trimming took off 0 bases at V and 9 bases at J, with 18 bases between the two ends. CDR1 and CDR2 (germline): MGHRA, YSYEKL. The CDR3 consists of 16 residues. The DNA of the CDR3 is TGCGCCAGCAGCCAAGACTCCACAGTAGGAAGTTCTGAGCAGTTCTTC. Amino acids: CASSQDSTVGSSEQFF.

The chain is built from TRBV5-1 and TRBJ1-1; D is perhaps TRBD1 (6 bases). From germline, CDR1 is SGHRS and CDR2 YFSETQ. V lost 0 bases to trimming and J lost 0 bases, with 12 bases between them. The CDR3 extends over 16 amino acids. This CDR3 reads CASSLAGGHMNTEAFF. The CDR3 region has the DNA TGCGCCAGCAGCTTGGCCGGGGGACACATGAACACTGAAGCTTTCTTT.

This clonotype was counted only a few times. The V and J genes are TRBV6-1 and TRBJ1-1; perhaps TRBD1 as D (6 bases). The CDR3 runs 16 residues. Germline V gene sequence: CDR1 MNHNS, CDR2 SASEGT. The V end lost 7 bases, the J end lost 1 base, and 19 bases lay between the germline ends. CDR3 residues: CASTPLAGDSNTEAFF. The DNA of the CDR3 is TGTGCCAGCACCCCGTTGGCAGGGGACTCGAACACTGAAGCTTTCTTT.

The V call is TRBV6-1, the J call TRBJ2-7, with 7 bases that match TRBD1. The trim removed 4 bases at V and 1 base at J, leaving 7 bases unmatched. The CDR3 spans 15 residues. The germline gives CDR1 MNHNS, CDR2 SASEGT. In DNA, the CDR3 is TGTGCCAGCAGTGGCCGGGACAGTGATTCCTACGAGCAGTACTTC. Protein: CASSGRDSDSYEQYF.

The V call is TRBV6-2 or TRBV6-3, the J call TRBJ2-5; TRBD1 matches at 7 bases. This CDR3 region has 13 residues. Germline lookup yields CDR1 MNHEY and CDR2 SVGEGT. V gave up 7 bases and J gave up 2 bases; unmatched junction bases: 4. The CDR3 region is CASMRGQQETQYF. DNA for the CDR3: TGTGCCAGCATGAGGGGACAGCAAGAGACCCAGTACTTC.

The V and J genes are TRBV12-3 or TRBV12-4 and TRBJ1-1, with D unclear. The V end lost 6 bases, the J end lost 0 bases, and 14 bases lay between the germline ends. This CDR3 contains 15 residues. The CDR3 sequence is CASSPSAVVNTEAFF. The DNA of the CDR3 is TGTGCCAGCAGCCCATCCGCGGTGGTGAACACTGAAGCTTTCTTT.

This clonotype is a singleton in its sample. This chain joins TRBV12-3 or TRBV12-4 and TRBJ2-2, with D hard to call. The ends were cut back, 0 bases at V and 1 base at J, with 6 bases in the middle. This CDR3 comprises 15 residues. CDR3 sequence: CASSLAYRNTGELFF. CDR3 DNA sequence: TGTGCCAGCAGTTTAGCGTACAGGAACACCGGGGAGCTGTTTTTT.

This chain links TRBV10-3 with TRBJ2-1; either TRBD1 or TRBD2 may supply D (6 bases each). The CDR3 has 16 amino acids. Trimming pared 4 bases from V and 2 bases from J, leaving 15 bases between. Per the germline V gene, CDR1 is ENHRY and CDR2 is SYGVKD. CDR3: CAISGRGGPTYNEQFF. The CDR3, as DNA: TGTGCCATCAGTGGTCGTGGGGGGCCCACCTACAATGAGCAGTTCTTC.

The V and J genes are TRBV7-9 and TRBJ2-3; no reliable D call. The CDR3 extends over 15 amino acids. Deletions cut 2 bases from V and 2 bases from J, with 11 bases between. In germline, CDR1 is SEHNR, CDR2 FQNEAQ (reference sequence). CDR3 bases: TGTGCCAGCAGCTTATCCACGAGCCCCACAGATACGCAGTATTTT. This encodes CASSLSTSPTDTQYF.

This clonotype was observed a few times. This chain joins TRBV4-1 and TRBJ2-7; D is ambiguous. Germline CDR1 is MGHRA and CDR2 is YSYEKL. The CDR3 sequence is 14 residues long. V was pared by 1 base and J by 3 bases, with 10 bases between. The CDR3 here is CASSQAPNGYEQYF. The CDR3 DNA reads TGCGCCAGCAGCCAAGCCCCCAATGGCTACGAGCAGTACTTC.

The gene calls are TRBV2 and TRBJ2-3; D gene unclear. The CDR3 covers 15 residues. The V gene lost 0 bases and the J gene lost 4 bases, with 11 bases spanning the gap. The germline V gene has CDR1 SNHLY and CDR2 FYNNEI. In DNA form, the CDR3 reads TGTGCCAGCAGTGAAGCCCTCGACACCCCAGATACGCAGTATTTT. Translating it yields CASSEALDTPDTQYF.

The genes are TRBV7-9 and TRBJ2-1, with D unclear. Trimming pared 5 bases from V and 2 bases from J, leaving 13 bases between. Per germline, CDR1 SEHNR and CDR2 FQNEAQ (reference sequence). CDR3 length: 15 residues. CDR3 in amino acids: CASSVGLLTYNEQFF. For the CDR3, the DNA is TGTGCCAGCAGCGTGGGTCTCCTAACCTACAATGAGCAGTTCTTC.

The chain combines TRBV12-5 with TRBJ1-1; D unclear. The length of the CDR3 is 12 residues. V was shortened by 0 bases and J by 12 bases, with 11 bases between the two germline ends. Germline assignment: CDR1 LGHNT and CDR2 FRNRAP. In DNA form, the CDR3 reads TGTGCTAGTGGTTTGGTAACGGCAGACCCTTTCTTT. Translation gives CASGLVTADPFF.

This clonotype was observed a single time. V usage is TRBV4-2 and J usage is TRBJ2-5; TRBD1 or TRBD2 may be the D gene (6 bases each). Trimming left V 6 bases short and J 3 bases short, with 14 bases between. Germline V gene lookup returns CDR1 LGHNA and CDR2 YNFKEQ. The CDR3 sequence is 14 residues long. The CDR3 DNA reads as TGTGCCAGCAGGAAGGGGGGATCAGAAGAGACCCAGTACTTC. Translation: CASRKGGSEETQYF.

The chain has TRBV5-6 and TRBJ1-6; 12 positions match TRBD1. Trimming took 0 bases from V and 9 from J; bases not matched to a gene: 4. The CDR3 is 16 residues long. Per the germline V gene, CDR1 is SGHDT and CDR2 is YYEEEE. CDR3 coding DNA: TGTGCCAGCAGCTTGGACGGGACAGGGGGCGGTTCACCCCTCCACTTT. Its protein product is CASSLDGTGGGSPLHF.

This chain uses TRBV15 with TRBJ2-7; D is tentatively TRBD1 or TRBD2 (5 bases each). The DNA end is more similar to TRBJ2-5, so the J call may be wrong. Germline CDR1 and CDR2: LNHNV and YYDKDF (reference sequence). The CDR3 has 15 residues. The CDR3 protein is CATSTGTGGQETQYF. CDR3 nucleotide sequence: TGTGCCACCAGCACAGGGACGGGCGGTCAGGAGACCCAGTACTTC.

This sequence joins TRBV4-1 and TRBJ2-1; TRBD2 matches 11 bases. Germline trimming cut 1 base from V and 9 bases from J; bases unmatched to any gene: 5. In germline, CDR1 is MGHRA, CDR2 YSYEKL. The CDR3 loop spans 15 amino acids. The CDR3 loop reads CASSQGIAGGGEQFF. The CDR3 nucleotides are TGCGCCAGCAGCCAAGGAATAGCGGGAGGGGGTGAGCAGTTCTTC.

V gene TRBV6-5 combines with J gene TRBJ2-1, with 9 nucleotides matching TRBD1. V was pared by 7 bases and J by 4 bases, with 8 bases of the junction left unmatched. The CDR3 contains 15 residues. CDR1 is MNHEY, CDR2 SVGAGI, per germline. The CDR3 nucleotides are TGTGCCAGCATTTCGATAGGACAGGGGTACAATGAGCAGTTCTTC. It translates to CASISIGQGYNEQFF.

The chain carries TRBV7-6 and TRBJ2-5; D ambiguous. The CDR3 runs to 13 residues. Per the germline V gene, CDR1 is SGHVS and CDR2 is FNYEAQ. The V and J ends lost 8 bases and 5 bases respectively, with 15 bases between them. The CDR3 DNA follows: TGTGCCAGCGGTTCATCGGGCTGGGAGACCCAGTACTTC. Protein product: CASGSSGWETQYF.

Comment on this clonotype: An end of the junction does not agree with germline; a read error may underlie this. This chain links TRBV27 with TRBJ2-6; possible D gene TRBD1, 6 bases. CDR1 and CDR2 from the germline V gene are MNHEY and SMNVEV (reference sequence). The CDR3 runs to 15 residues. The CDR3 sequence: CVSSVGGSGANVLTF. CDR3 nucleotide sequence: TGTGTCAGCAGTGTAGGGGGCTCTGGGGCCAACGTCCTGACTTTC.

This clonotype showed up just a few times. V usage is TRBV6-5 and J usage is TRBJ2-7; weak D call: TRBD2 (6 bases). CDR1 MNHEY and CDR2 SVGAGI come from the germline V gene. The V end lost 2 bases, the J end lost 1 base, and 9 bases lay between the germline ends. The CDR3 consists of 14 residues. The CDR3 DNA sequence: TGTGCCAGCAGTTACACCCGGGGGTCCTACGAGCAGTACTTC. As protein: CASSYTRGSYEQYF.

CDR3 bases: TGTGCCACCAGCAGAGAGGGAGGACAGGTAAATGAGCAGTTCTTC. Its protein product is CATSREGGQVNEQFF. The rearrangement joins TRBV15 to TRBJ2-1; a weak D match, TRBD1 (7 bases). The CDR3 is 15 residues long. Germline V gene sequence: CDR1 LNHNV, CDR2 YYDKDF (reference sequence). The V gene lost 0 bases and the J gene lost 7 bases, with 13 bases spanning the gap.

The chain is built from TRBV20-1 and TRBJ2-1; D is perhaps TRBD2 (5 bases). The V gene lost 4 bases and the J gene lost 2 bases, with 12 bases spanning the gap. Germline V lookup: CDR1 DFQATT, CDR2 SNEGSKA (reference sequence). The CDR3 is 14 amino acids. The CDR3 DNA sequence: TGCAGTGCTACCTTGGCGGGCACCTACAATGAGCAGTTCTTC. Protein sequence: CSATLAGTYNEQFF.

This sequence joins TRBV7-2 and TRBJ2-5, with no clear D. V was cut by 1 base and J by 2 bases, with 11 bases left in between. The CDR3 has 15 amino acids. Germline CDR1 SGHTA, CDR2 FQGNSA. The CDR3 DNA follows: TGTGCCAGCAGCTTAGATTTGGGGTTTCAAGAGACCCAGTACTTC. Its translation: CASSLDLGFQETQYF.

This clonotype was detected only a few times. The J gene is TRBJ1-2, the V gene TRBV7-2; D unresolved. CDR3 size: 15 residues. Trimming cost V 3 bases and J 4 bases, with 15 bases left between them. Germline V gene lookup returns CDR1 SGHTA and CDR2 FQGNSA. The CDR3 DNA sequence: TGTGCCAGCAGCTTTGTTCAGGCCGGGCGCTATGGCTACACCTTC. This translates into CASSFVQAGRYGYTF.

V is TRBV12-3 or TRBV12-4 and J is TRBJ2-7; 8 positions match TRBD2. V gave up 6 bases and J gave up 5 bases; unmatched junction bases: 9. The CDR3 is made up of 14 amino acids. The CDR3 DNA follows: TGTGCCAGCAGCCTCGGGACTAGTACCGACGAGCAGTACTTC. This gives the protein CASSLGTSTDEQYF.

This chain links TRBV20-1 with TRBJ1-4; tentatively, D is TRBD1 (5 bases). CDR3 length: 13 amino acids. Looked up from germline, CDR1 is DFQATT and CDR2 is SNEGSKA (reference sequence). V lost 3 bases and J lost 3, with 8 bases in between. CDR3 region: CSASAGSNEKLFF. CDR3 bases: TGCAGTGCTAGTGCAGGGTCTAATGAAAAACTGTTTTTT.

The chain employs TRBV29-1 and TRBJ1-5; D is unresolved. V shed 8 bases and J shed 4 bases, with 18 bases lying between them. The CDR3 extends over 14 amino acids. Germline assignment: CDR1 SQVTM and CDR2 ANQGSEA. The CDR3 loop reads CSPSLTQFNQPQHF. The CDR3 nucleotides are TGCAGCCCGTCCCTTACACAATTTAATCAGCCCCAGCATTTT. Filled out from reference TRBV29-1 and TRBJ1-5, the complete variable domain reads SAVISQKPSRDICQRGTSLTIQCQVDSQVTMMFWYRQQPGQSLTLIATANQGSEATYESGFVIDKFPISRPNLTFSTLTVSNMSPEDSSIYLCSPSLTQFNQPQHFGDGTRLSIL.